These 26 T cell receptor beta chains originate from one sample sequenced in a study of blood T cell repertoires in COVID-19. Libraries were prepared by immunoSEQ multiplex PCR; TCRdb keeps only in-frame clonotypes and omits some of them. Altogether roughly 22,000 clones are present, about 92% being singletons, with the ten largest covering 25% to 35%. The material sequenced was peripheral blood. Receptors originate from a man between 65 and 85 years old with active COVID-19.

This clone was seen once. This CDR3 is CASSYSRDSYEQYF. DNA for the CDR3: TGTGCCAGCAGTTACTCGAGAGATTCCTACGAGCAGTACTTC. The V call is TRBV6-5, the J call TRBJ2-7; no definite D call. Trimming cost V 0 bases and J 1 base, with 7 bases left between them. The CDR3 covers 14 residues. Per germline, CDR1 MNHEY and CDR2 SVGAGI.

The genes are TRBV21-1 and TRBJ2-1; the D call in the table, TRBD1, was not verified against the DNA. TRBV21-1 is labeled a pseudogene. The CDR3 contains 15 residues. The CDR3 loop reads CASSLRDSMNNEQFF. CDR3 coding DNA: TGTGCCAGCAGCCTCCGGGACAGCATGAACAATGAGCAGTTCTTC.

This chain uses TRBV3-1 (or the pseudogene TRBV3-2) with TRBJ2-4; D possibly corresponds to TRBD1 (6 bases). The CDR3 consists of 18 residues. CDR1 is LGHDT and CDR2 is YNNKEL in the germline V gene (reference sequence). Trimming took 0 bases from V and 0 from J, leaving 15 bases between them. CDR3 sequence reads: CASSQDWGQTLAKNIQYF. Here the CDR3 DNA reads TGTGCCAGCAGCCAAGATTGGGGGCAGACCCTAGCCAAAAACATTCAGTACTTC.

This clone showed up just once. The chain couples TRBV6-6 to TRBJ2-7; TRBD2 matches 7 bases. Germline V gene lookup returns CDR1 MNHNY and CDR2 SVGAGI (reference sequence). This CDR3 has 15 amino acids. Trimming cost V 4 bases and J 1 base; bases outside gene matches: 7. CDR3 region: CASSFSGTNSYEQYF. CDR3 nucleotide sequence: TGTGCCAGCAGTTTCTCCGGGACTAATTCCTACGAGCAGTACTTC.

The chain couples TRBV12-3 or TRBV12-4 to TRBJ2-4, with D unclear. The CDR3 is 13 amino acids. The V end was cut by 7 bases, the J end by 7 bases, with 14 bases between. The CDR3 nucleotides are TGTGCCAGCAAGAGAACCTTCCGCAACATTCAGTACTTC. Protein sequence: CASKRTFRNIQYF.

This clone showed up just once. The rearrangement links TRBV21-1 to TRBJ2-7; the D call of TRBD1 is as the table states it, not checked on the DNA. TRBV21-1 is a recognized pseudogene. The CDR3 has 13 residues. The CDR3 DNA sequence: TGTGCCAGCAGCAAAGGACAGCCCTACGAGCAGTACTTC. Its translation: CASSKGQPYEQYF.

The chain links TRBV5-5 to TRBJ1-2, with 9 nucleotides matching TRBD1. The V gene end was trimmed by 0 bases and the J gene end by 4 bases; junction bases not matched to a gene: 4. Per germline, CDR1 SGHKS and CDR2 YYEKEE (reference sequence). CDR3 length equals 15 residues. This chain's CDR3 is CASSLGQGVGYGYTF. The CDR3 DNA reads TGTGCCAGCAGCTTGGGACAGGGGGTTGGCTATGGCTACACCTTC.

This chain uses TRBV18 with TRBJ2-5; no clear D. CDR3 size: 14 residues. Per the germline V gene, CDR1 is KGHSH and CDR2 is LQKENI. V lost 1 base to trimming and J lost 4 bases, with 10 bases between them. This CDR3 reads CASSPLDNPETQYF. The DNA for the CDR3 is TGTGCCAGCTCACCACTAGATAACCCAGAGACCCAGTACTTC.

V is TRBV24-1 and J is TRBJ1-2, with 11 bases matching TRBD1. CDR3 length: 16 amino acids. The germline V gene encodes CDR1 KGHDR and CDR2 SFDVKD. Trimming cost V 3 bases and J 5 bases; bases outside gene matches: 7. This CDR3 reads CATSDRRTGGNYGYTF. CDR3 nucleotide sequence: TGTGCCACCAGTGATCGGCGGACAGGGGGCAATTATGGCTACACCTTC.

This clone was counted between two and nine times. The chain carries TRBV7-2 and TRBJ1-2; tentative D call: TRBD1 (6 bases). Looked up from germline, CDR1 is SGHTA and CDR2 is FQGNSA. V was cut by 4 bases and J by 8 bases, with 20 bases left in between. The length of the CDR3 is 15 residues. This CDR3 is CASSSRQASPEGYTF. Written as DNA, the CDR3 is TGTGCCAGCAGCTCTCGACAGGCGAGCCCAGAGGGCTACACCTTC.

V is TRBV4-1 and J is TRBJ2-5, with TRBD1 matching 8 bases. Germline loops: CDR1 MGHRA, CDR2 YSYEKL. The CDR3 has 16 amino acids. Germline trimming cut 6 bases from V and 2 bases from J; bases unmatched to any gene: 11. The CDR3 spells CASREGAGGFQETQYF. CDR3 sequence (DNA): TGCGCCAGCAGGGAGGGGGCAGGGGGCTTTCAAGAGACCCAGTACTTC.

The CDR3 protein is CAWSVGSWSYEQYF. The CDR3 DNA reads TGTGCCTGGAGTGTAGGATCATGGAGCTACGAGCAGTACTTC. This rearrangement joins TRBV30 to TRBJ2-7; D gene unclear. The CDR3 runs to 14 residues. The V gene lost 0 bases and the J gene lost 3 bases, with 12 bases spanning the gap. Per the germline V gene, CDR1 is GTSNPN and CDR2 is SVGIG (reference sequence).

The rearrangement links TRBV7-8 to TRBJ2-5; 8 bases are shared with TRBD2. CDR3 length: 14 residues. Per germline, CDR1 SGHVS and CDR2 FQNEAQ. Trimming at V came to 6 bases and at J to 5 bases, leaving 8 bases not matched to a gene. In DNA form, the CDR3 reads TGTGCCAGCAGTACGGGGCGGGAGGTGGAGACCCAGTACTTC. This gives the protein CASSTGREVETQYF.

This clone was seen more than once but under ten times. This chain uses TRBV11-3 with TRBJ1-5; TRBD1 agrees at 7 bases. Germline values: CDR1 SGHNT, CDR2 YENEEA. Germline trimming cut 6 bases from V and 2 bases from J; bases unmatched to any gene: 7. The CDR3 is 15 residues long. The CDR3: CASSPGGTGNQPQHF. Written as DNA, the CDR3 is TGTGCCAGCAGTCCGGGGGGGACAGGCAATCAGCCCCAGCATTTT.

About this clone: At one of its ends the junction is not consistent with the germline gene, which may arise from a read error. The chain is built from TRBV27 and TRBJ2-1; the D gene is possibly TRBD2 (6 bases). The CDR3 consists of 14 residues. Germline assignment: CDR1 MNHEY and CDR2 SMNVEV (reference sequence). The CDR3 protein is CASGFSGSYNEQFF. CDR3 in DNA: TGTGCCAGCGGTTTTAGCGGTTCCTACAATGAGCAGTTCTTC.

The CDR3 is CASRFQGDWGSDTQYF. The CDR3 DNA sequence: TGCGCCAGCAGATTCCAGGGGGATTGGGGCTCAGATACGCAGTATTTT. This sequence joins TRBV5-1 and TRBJ2-3; 7 bases align to TRBD1. Per the germline V gene, CDR1 is SGHRS and CDR2 is YFSETQ. V was clipped by 5 bases and J by 4 bases; unmatched bases: 13. This CDR3 comprises 16 residues.

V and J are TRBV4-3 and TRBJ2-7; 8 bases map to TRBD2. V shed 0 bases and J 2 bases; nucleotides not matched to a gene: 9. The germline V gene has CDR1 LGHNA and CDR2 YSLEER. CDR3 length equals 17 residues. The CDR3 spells CASSQDAPGGGAYEQYF. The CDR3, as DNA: TGCGCCAGCAGCCAAGACGCTCCCGGGGGGGGAGCCTACGAGCAGTACTTC.

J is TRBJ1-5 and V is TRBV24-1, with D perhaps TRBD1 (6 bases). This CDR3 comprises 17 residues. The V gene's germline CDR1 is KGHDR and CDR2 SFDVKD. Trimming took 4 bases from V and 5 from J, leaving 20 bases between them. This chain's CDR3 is CATSEGGALYTDQPQHF. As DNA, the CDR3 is TGTGCCACCAGTGAGGGGGGGGCCCTCTATACGGATCAGCCCCAGCATTTT.

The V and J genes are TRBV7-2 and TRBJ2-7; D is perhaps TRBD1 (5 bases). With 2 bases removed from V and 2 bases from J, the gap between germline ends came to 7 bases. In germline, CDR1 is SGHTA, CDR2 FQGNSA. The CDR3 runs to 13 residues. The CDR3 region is CASSLRTPYEQYF. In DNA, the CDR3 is TGTGCCAGCAGCTTACGGACACCCTACGAGCAGTACTTC.

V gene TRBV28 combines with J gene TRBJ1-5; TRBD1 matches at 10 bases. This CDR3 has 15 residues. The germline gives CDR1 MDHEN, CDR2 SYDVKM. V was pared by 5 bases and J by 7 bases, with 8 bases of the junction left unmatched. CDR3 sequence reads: CASSKRDRGRQPQHF. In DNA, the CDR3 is TGTGCCAGCAGTAAAAGGGACAGGGGAAGACAGCCCCAGCATTTT.

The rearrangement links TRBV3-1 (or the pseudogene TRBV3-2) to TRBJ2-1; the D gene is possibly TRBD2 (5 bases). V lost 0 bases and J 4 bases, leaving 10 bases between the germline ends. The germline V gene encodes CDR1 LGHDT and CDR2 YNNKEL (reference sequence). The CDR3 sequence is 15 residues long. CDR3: CASSQDLRVYNEQFF. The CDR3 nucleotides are TGTGCCAGCAGCCAAGATTTGCGGGTGTACAATGAGCAGTTCTTC.

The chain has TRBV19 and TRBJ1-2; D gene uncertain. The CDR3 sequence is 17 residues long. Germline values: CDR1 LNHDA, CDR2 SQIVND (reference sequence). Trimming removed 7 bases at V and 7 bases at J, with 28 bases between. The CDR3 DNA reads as TGTGCCAGTACCACTAGGGCGCGAGCTGCCAACTATGGTGGCTACACCTTC. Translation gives CASTTRARAANYGGYTF.

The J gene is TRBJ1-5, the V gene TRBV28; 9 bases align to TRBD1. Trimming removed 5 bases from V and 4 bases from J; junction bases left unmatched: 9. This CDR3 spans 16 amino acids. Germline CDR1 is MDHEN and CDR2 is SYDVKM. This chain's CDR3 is CASSGDWDRENQPQHF. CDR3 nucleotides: TGTGCCAGCAGTGGGGATTGGGACAGGGAGAATCAGCCCCAGCATTTT.

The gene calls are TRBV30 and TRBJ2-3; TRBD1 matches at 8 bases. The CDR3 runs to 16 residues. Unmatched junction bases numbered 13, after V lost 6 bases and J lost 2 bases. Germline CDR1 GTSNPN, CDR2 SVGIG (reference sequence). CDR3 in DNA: TGTGCCTGTAGCACGGACAGGGCTTTCCTCACAGATACGCAGTATTTT. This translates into CACSTDRAFLTDTQYF.

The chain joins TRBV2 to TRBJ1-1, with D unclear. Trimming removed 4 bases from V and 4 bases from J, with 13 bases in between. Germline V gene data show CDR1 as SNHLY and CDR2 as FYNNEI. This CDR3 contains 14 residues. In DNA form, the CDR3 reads TGTGCCAGCAGTGGGGGTAGAGGGATCACTGAAGCTTTCTTT. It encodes CASSGGRGITEAFF.

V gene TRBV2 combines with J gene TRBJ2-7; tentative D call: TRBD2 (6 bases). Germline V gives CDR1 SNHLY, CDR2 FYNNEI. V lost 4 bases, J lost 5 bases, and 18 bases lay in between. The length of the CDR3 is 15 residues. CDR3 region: CASSARWGGGNEQYF. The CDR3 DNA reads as TGTGCCAGCAGTGCGAGGTGGGGAGGAGGCAACGAGCAGTACTTC.